Each of the 27 T cell receptor beta chains below was sequenced from the same sample in a study of blood T cell repertoires in COVID-19. The assay was immunoSEQ multiplex PCR, and TCRdb's table has in-frame clones only and misses some. The table includes a few hundred thousand clones, around 81% detected once. The material sequenced was peripheral blood. The source is a man aged 30-40 years who had recovered from COVID-19.

This rearrangement joins TRBV7-2 to TRBJ2-1, with TRBD2 matching 8 bases. The V gene end was trimmed by 8 bases and the J gene end by 9 bases; junction bases not matched to a gene: 12. Germline CDR1 and CDR2: SGHTA and FQGNSA. This CDR3 region has 14 residues. The CDR3 nucleotides read TGTGCCAGCGGAAGACGGGGGGGCTTTGTTGAGCAGTTCTTC. Residues: CASGRRGGFVEQFF. The full variable domain, its missing parts supplied by reference TRBV7-2 and TRBJ2-1, is GAGVSQSPSNKVTEKGKDVELRCDPISGHTALYWYRQSLGQGLEFLIYFQGNSAPDKSGLPSDRFSAERTGGSVSTLTIQRTQQEDSAVYLCASGRRGGFVEQFFGPGTRLTVL.

This clone was observed a handful of times. This chain joins TRBV5-1 and TRBJ1-1; the D gene is possibly TRBD1 (6 bases). The CDR3 is 15 amino acids. Trimming removed 5 bases from V and 5 bases from J, with 19 bases in between. Looked up from germline, CDR1 is SGHRS and CDR2 is YFSETQ. The CDR3 nucleotides are TGCGCCAGCAGTAGGGGGACAAAAGTGGAGACTGAAGCTTTCTTT. Protein sequence: CASSRGTKVETEAFF.

This clone was seen more than once but under ten times. This sequence joins TRBV6-5 and TRBJ2-1, with 8 bases that match TRBD2. The CDR3 loop spans 15 amino acids. Trimming cost V 7 bases and J 1 base; bases outside gene matches: 6. The germline V gene has CDR1 MNHEY and CDR2 SVGAGI. CDR3 loop: CASTTERGSYNEQFF. The CDR3 nucleotides are TGTGCCAGCACCACCGAGCGGGGGTCCTACAATGAGCAGTTCTTC.

This sequence joins TRBV4-1 and TRBJ2-2; TRBD1 matches 7 bases. Germline CDR1 and CDR2: MGHRA and YSYEKL. The CDR3 length is 17 residues. V shed 4 bases and J 4 bases; nucleotides not matched to a gene: 12. CDR3 DNA: TGCGCCAGCAGCCCAAGGGGGCCTGAAAGAGGCACCGGGGAGCTGTTTTTT. This sequence encodes CASSPRGPERGTGELFF.

This clone showed up just once. The rearrangement joins TRBV10-2 to TRBJ2-1; TRBD2 aligns across 11 bases. The germline gives CDR1 WSHSY, CDR2 SAAADI. The CDR3 length is 15 residues. Unmatched junction bases numbered 8, after V lost 6 bases and J lost 7 bases. CDR3 sequence reads: CASSLSGGAGNEQFF. CDR3 DNA: TGCGCCAGCAGCCTTAGCGGGGGGGCCGGGAATGAGCAGTTCTTC.

This chain joins TRBV4-1 and TRBJ1-3; D might be TRBD1 (6 bases). There are 14 residues in the CDR3. Germline V gives CDR1 MGHRA, CDR2 YSYEKL. V lost 5 bases and J lost 4, with 12 bases in between. CDR3 nucleotide sequence: TGCGCCAGCAGCTCCAGACAGGAGGGAAACACCATATATTTT. It encodes CASSSRQEGNTIYF.

The chain couples TRBV4-1 to TRBJ2-7; 8 bases align to TRBD2. Germline V gene lookup returns CDR1 MGHRA and CDR2 YSYEKL. The CDR3 sequence is 16 residues long. J lost 6 bases, V lost 0 bases, and 10 bases had no gene match. CDR3 sequence reads: CASSQDTGGAVTEQYF. The CDR3 DNA reads TGCGCCAGCAGCCAAGATACCGGGGGGGCCGTCACCGAGCAGTACTTC.

The DNA of the CDR3 is TGTGCCAGCAGACCCGGGGTAGCGGGAGCTTACAATGAGCAGTTCTTC. It is translated as CASRPGVAGAYNEQFF. The chain links TRBV7-8 to TRBJ2-1, with 9 positions matching TRBD2. The CDR3 totals 16 residues. V shed 6 bases and J 4 bases; nucleotides not matched to a gene: 10. Germline V CDR1 and CDR2: SGHVS, FQNEAQ.

The gene calls are TRBV6-1 and TRBJ2-5, with a possible D match to TRBD2 (7 bases). The CDR3 consists of 15 residues. Germline CDR1 reads MNHNS; CDR2 reads SASEGT. V lost 1 base and J lost 4, with 13 bases in between. This CDR3 reads CASSEEAGEGETQYF. CDR3 in DNA: TGTGCCAGCAGTGAAGAGGCAGGGGAGGGAGAGACCCAGTACTTC.

The chain employs TRBV6-5 and TRBJ1-2; 8 bases agree with TRBD1. The V segment lost 0 bases and the J segment 6 bases; nucleotides outside the gene matches: 3. The CDR3 contains 14 residues. Germline CDR1 reads MNHEY; CDR2 reads SVGAGI. CDR3: CASSYSRDRNGYTF. CDR3 sequence (DNA): TGTGCCAGCAGTTACTCCAGGGACAGGAATGGCTACACCTTC.

The J gene is TRBJ2-7, the V gene TRBV11-2; TRBD1 might be the D (5 bases). V lost 2 bases and J lost 0, with 8 bases in between. The CDR3 is 14 residues long. Per germline, CDR1 SGHAT and CDR2 FQNNGV. CDR3 nucleotide sequence: TGTGCCAGCAGCTTACAGGGCATCTCCTACGAGCAGTACTTC. This codes for CASSLQGISYEQYF.

CDR3 DNA: TGTGCCAGCAGCCAGGGGGACACCAGAATACGTGGCTACACCTTC. It is translated as CASSQGDTRIRGYTF. This chain uses TRBV3-1 (or the pseudogene TRBV3-2) with TRBJ1-2; weak D call: TRBD1 (6 bases). V was clipped by 3 bases and J by 7 bases, with 18 bases between them. The CDR3 loop spans 15 amino acids. Germline CDR1 LGHDT, CDR2 YNNKEL (reference sequence).

The chain links TRBV5-5 to TRBJ1-2; TRBD1 might be the D (5 bases). Germline-derived CDR1 and CDR2 are SGHKS and YYEKEE (reference sequence). CDR3 length: 13 residues. The ends were cut back, 2 bases at V and 4 bases at J, with 9 bases in the middle. The CDR3 protein is CASSFSGFYGYTF. The CDR3 DNA follows: TGTGCCAGCAGCTTCTCAGGGTTCTATGGCTACACCTTC.

This clone has just one count. This sequence joins TRBV2 and TRBJ2-3; 8 nucleotides align to TRBD2. The CDR3 extends over 16 amino acids. With 9 bases clipped from V and 2 bases from J, the junction kept 13 bases outside the gene matches. Germline V gene lookup returns CDR1 SNHLY and CDR2 FYNNEI. CDR3: CAREGAGDLITDTQYF. In DNA, the CDR3 is TGTGCCAGGGAGGGAGCGGGGGACCTTATCACAGATACGCAGTATTTT.

This chain's CDR3 is CASSLRGSGNTIYF. As DNA, the CDR3 is TGTGCCAGCAGCCTCCGAGGGTCCGGAAACACCATATATTTT. V gene TRBV5-8 combines with J gene TRBJ1-3; no clear D gene. CDR1 SGHTS and CDR2 YDEGEE come from the germline V gene. CDR3 size: 14 residues. V lost 4 bases and J lost 4, with 12 bases in between. Full variable domain (remainder filled in from reference TRBV5-8 and TRBJ1-3): EAGVTQSPTHLIKTRGQQATLRCSPISGHTSVYWYQQALGLGLQFLLWYDEGEERNRGNFPPRFSGRQFPNYSSELNVNALELEDSALYLCASSLRGSGNTIYFGEGSWLTVV.

The chain links TRBV2 to TRBJ1-2, with D perhaps matching TRBD1 (5 bases). Germline CDR1 is SNHLY and CDR2 is FYNNEI. This CDR3 region has 13 residues. V was shortened by 5 bases and J by 4 bases, with 11 bases between the two germline ends. The CDR3 DNA sequence: TGTGCCAGCAGTCCAAGACAGATCTATGGCTACACCTTC. As protein: CASSPRQIYGYTF.

V usage is TRBV12-3 or TRBV12-4 and J usage is TRBJ2-7; D uncertain. The V gene lost 5 bases and the J gene lost 0 bases, with 5 bases spanning the gap. The length of the CDR3 is 12 residues. The CDR3, as DNA: TGTGCCAGCAGTCCGGTCTCCTACGAGCAGTACTTC. It translates to CASSPVSYEQYF.

The chain combines TRBV9 with TRBJ2-1, with D possibly TRBD1 on 6 matching bases. Deletions cut 4 bases from V and 0 bases from J, with 17 bases between. The CDR3 runs 17 residues. Germline-derived CDR1 and CDR2 are SGDLS and YYNGEE. The CDR3 bases are TGTGCCAGCAGCCAAAGACAGATAGGGGGCTCCTACAATGAGCAGTTCTTC. Translated, it gives CASSQRQIGGSYNEQFF.

The V and J genes are TRBV5-1 and TRBJ2-3; the match to TRBD2 covers 7 bases. V shed 1 base and J 0 bases; nucleotides not matched to a gene: 2. CDR1 is SGHRS and CDR2 is YFSETQ in the germline V gene. The CDR3 is made up of 15 amino acids. CDR3 in DNA: TGCGCCAGCAGCTTGTTAGCGGGTAGCACAGATACGCAGTATTTT. This gives the protein CASSLLAGSTDTQYF. Filled out from reference TRBV5-1 and TRBJ2-3, the complete variable domain reads KAGVTQTPRYLIKTRGQQVTLSCSPISGHRSVSWYQQTPGQGLQFLFEYFSETQRNKGNFPGRFSGRQFSNSRSEMNVSTLELGDSALYLCASSLLAGSTDTQYFGPGTRLTVL.

The chain couples TRBV5-1 to TRBJ1-2; D is unclear. The V gene's germline CDR1 is SGHRS and CDR2 YFSETQ. The V end was cut by 4 bases, the J end by 8 bases, with 12 bases between. The CDR3 is made up of 12 amino acids. The CDR3 here is CASSSLLEGYTF. For the CDR3, the DNA is TGCGCCAGCAGCAGTTTACTGGAGGGCTACACCTTC.

The V gene is TRBV3-1 (or the pseudogene TRBV3-2), the J gene TRBJ2-3, with 12 bases aligning to TRBD2. The length of the CDR3 is 16 residues. The junction had 4 bases not matched to a gene; V was cut back by 6 bases and J by 0 bases. Germline V gives CDR1 LGHDT, CDR2 YNNKEL (reference sequence). CDR3 in amino acids: CASRRLAGASTDTQYF. CDR3 DNA sequence: TGTGCCAGCAGGCGACTAGCGGGGGCGAGCACAGATACGCAGTATTTT.

This rearrangement joins TRBV28 to TRBJ1-5; 12 bases agree with TRBD1. CDR3 length: 18 amino acids. Germline loops: CDR1 MDHEN, CDR2 SYDVKM. Germline trimming cut 6 bases from V and 0 bases from J; bases unmatched to any gene: 9. CDR3 region: CASRKGQGASYSNQPQHF. In nucleotides, the CDR3 is TGTGCCAGCAGGAAGGGACAGGGGGCGTCTTATAGCAATCAGCCCCAGCATTTT.

This clone has more than one count but fewer than ten. The genes are TRBV10-1 and TRBJ2-7; D not certain. In germline, CDR1 is WNHNN, CDR2 SYGVQD (reference sequence). V shed 4 bases and J shed 6 bases, with 16 bases lying between them. The CDR3 spans 14 residues. CDR3 region: CASSGPQRSGEQYF. The DNA for the CDR3 is TGCGCCAGCAGTGGACCCCAAAGGTCAGGCGAGCAGTACTTC.

The chain joins TRBV3-1 (or the pseudogene TRBV3-2) to TRBJ2-1, with 7 bases matching TRBD2. The trim removed 0 bases at V and 7 bases at J, leaving 12 bases unmatched. This CDR3 contains 17 residues. CDR1 is LGHDT, CDR2 YNNKEL, per germline (reference sequence). The DNA for the CDR3 is TGTGCCAGCAGCCAAGATTACGGGACGGGGGGTCTTAATGAGCAGTTCTTC. Its translation: CASSQDYGTGGLNEQFF.

The sample holds one count of this clone. V is TRBV2 and J is TRBJ2-5; weak D call: TRBD2 (5 bases). The germline gives CDR1 SNHLY, CDR2 FYNNEI. Trimming removed 4 bases from V and 5 bases from J, with 5 bases in between. This CDR3 region has 11 residues. The CDR3 sequence: CASSGGETQYF. CDR3 nucleotides: TGTGCCAGCAGTGGAGGGGAGACCCAGTACTTC.

The rearrangement joins TRBV27 to TRBJ2-3; D is possibly TRBD1 (5 bases). The V and J ends lost 5 bases and 8 bases respectively, with 14 bases between them. The CDR3 has 13 amino acids. CDR1 is MNHEY, CDR2 SMNVEV, per germline (reference sequence). CDR3 region: CASSETTDRTQYF. DNA of the CDR3: TGTGCCAGCAGTGAAACGACAGATCGTACGCAGTATTTT.

The chain combines TRBV5-6 with TRBJ2-5; 15 nucleotides align to TRBD2. Germline V gives CDR1 SGHDT, CDR2 YYEEEE. The CDR3 covers 17 residues. With 4 bases clipped from V and 4 bases from J, the junction kept 8 bases outside the gene matches. CDR3 sequence (DNA): TGTGCCAGCAGCCCGGACGGACTAGCGGGGGGGCGAGAGACCCAGTACTTC. Translated: CASSPDGLAGGRETQYF.